The clone carrying this TCR beta chain showed up just a few times. This CDR3 is also generated by other DNA sequences in the sample. V gave up 5 bases and J gave up 2 bases, with 6 bases separating them. This CDR3 has 12 amino acids. Germline values: CDR1 KGHSH, CDR2 LQKENI. This sample was included in a study of blood T cell repertoires in COVID-19. TCRdb's table, derived via immunoSEQ multiplex PCR, lists solely in-frame clones and lacks some. The sample consists of 70,000 to 95,000 clones, roughly 87% of them appearing once. This chain joins TRBV18 and TRBJ2-5; D gene ambiguous. The sequenced material came from peripheral blood. This receptor was obtained from a woman aged 80 or over with active COVID-19. As DNA, the CDR3 is TGTGCCAGCTCAGAGGCGCAAGAGACCCAGTACTTC. Translated, it gives CASSEAQETQYF.